This TCR beta chain appears in the sequencing data of a study of TIL therapy for anti-PD-1-resistant metastatic lung cancer. Study context: Patients had a median age of 54 years (range 38-75).

The libraries were made with immunoSEQ v3. Sequencing depth was around 2.2 million read pairs for survey level, about 5-6 million for deep. Method: immunoSEQ multiplex PCR; TCRdb's copy keeps in-frame clones and lacks some. The sample comprises 54,000 or so clones, around 70% of which are singletons, and around 1.9% rests with the top ten. Time point defined: pre-treatment sample, taken before nivolumab and TIL therapy. Germline CDR1 and CDR2: SEHNR and FQNEAQ (reference sequence). V was trimmed by 5 bases and J by 4 bases, leaving 12 bases between them. CDR3 length: 13 amino acids. Here the sequenced sample was blood, taken at baseline. This receptor was identified in a person aged 25-85 years with non-small cell lung cancer. J is TRBJ2-7 and V is TRBV7-9, with D uncertain. CDR3 amino acids: CASSEKGPYEQYF. The CDR3 nucleotides read TGTGCCAGCAGCGAGAAAGGTCCATACGAGCAGTACTTC.